This T cell receptor (beta chain) was recorded in a study of T cells after yellow fever vaccination. TCRdb called the 5' RACE reads again in MiXCR, with one record for every CDR3 protein. The sample has just under 600,000 distinct CDR3 sequences, roughly 14% seen once; the top ten hold 11% to 15%. The table lists this clonotype with many counts. Germline-derived CDR1 and CDR2 are SGHDT and YYEEEE. The CDR3 totals 12 residues. Trimming removed 3 bases from V and 4 bases from J, with 7 bases in between. Material: PBMCs, obtained on the day of the yellow fever booster vaccination. The V and J genes are TRBV5-6 and TRBJ2-5; the D is unclear. The sequence derives from a man aged 25 to 45 who received the YFV17D yellow fever vaccine. The CDR3, as DNA: TGTGCCAGCAGCTCAGGTGTAGAGACCCAGTACTTC. Its translation: CASSSGVETQYF.